This T cell receptor beta chain was observed in a study of CD8 T cells in Susac syndrome. The T cells that were sequenced for TCR beta were CD8+ and CD4+ cells from blood. The TEMRA cells underwent FACS enrichment, while the CD8+ and CD4+ T cells underwent negative isolation. Regarding this clonotype: Its target is unknown.

CDR1 LNHDA and CDR2 SQIVND come from the germline V gene (reference sequence). The germline V and J ends were trimmed by 5 bases and 4 bases, with 17 bases remaining between them. The CDR3 spans 15 residues. The RNA, about 0.5 to 1 ug, was put through reverse transcription using random hexamers. An immunoSEQ multiplex PCR amplified TCR beta CDR3 over 54 Vbeta and 13 Jbeta. One entry per CDR3 protein, called by TCRdb with MiXCR from the immunoSEQ multiplex PCR reads. The table shows some 300,000 distinct CDR3 sequences, with approximately 89% occurring only once. Overall study results and limits: That the number of individuals in its TCR sequencing and HLA analysis was relatively small was acknowledged by the study.

The V gene is TRBV19, the J gene TRBJ1-1, with D maybe TRBD1 (5 bases). The sequenced sample was CD8+ T cells from PBMCs. This TCR was recovered from a human donor with multiple sclerosis. The CDR3: CASSSPGDERTEAFF. The CDR3 DNA reads as TGTGCCAGTAGTTCTCCCGGGGACGAACGCACTGAAGCTTTCTTT.